What follows are 27 T cell receptor beta chains derived from one specimen sequenced in a study of cytomegalovirus exposure and HLA in healthy donors. With 60 Vbeta and 13 Jbeta primers, the PCR was carried out. The method was immunoSEQ multiplex PCR; TCRdb's version includes in-frame clones alone and lacks a portion of them. This table holds about 160,000 clones, approximately 78% found once. The specimen sequenced was PBMCs. These receptors were collected from a girl aged 2-10 years in good health and CMV-seropositive.

The chain is built from TRBV9 and TRBJ1-5; TRBD1 matches at 8 bases. V shed 2 bases, J shed 7 bases, and the junction held 5 bases outside the gene matches. Germline values: CDR1 SGDLS, CDR2 YYNGEE. The CDR3 sequence is 14 residues long. CDR3 DNA: TGTGCCAGCAGCGTGGCAGGGGGCCGACAGCCCCAGCATTTT. It translates to CASSVAGGRQPQHF.

This chain links TRBV12-2 with TRBJ1-5; the table's D call of TRBD1 was not tested on the DNA. TRBV12-2 is termed a pseudogene. The CDR3 has 17 amino acids. CDR3 amino acids: CASRLAAPHPRYQPQHF. The CDR3 DNA reads as TGTGCAAGTCGCTTAGCGGCCCCACACCCACGATATCAGCCCCAGCATTTT.

The V gene is TRBV30, the J gene TRBJ2-2; 11 positions agree with TRBD1. CDR1 GTSNPN and CDR2 SVGIG come from the germline V gene (reference sequence). The CDR3 covers 15 residues. The J segment lost 6 bases and the V segment lost 6 bases, leaving 9 bases of the junction unmatched. CDR3 region: CACRTGGEEAGELFF. The CDR3 nucleotides read TGTGCCTGCAGGACAGGGGGCGAGGAGGCCGGGGAGCTGTTTTTT.

V and J are TRBV5-1 and TRBJ1-5; D gene ambiguous. Germline V lookup: CDR1 SGHRS, CDR2 YFSETQ. V lost 1 base and J 2 bases, leaving 4 bases between the germline ends. The CDR3 totals 13 residues. CDR3 DNA: TGCGCCAGCAGCTTGTTAGGCAATCAGCCCCAGCATTTT. Translated, it gives CASSLLGNQPQHF.

V is TRBV20-1 and J is TRBJ1-4; D unresolved. Germline lookup yields CDR1 DFQATT and CDR2 SNEGSKA (reference sequence). The ends were cut back, 2 bases at V and 8 bases at J, with 6 bases in the middle. The CDR3 consists of 11 residues. In DNA form, the CDR3 reads TGCAGTGCTAGATCCTTGGAAAAACTGTTTTTT. This gives the protein CSARSLEKLFF.

This clone has a handful of counts. The chain has TRBV6-1 and TRBJ1-1; D perhaps matches TRBD1 (5 bases). CDR1 and CDR2 from the germline V gene are MNHNS and SASEGT. The CDR3 totals 15 residues. V was clipped by 1 base and J by 6 bases, with 15 bases between them. The CDR3 region has the DNA TGTGCCAGCAGTGAAGAAGGTGGGGGGAGGGCTGAAGCTTTCTTT. Protein product: CASSEEGGGRAEAFF.

This clone has only a few counts. The CDR3, as DNA: TGTGCCAGCAGTTTAAACAGGGACGGGAGCTACACCTTC. Translated: CASSLNRDGSYTF. The V and J genes are TRBV27 and TRBJ1-2; the D gene is possibly TRBD1 (6 bases). The length of the CDR3 is 13 residues. The germline V gene has CDR1 MNHEY and CDR2 SMNVEV (reference sequence). Trimming removed 2 bases at V and 9 bases at J, with 13 bases between.

In its sample, this clone was seen a few times. This chain connects TRBV7-9 to TRBJ1-1; perhaps TRBD1 as D (6 bases). Germline values: CDR1 SEHNR, CDR2 FQNEAQ (reference sequence). The CDR3 runs to 15 residues. The ends were cut back, 2 bases at V and 0 bases at J, with 10 bases in the middle. Written as DNA, the CDR3 is TGTGCCAGCAGCTTAAGACAGGCCATGAACACTGAAGCTTTCTTT. Amino acids: CASSLRQAMNTEAFF.

This clone showed up just a few times. The CDR3 region has the DNA TGTGCCAGCAGCTTCCTACCGGAGGGACCCCAGTACTTC. As protein: CASSFLPEGPQYF. The chain is built from TRBV5-4 and TRBJ2-7; TRBD2 might be the D (6 bases). This CDR3 is 13 amino acids long. The V gene lost 2 bases and the J gene lost 10 bases, with 16 bases spanning the gap. Germline V CDR1 and CDR2: SGHNT, YYREEE (reference sequence).

J is TRBJ2-5 and V is TRBV15; 11 bases align to TRBD2. The CDR3 length is 16 residues. Germline loops: CDR1 LNHNV, CDR2 YYDKDF (reference sequence). V trimming: 3 bases; J trimming: 5 bases; junction bases outside the gene matches: 8. The chain's CDR3 is CATSSYSGRAWETQYF. The CDR3 region has the DNA TGTGCCACCAGCAGTTATAGCGGGAGGGCCTGGGAGACCCAGTACTTC.

The chain uses TRBV21-1 and TRBJ1-1. TRBV21-1 is classified as a pseudogene. CDR3 size: 15 residues. CDR3 bases: TGTGCCAGCACCCCCCCGGCGGGGGGAGACACTGAAGCTTTCTTT. This gives the protein CASTPPAGGDTEAFF.

The chain employs TRBV10-1 and TRBJ2-7, with 8 bases that match TRBD2. Trimming took 4 bases from V and 5 from J; bases not matched to a gene: 4. In germline, CDR1 is WNHNN, CDR2 SYGVQD (reference sequence). The CDR3 covers 13 residues. CDR3 residues: CASSGTSFNEQYF. In nucleotides, the CDR3 is TGCGCCAGCAGTGGGACTAGCTTCAACGAGCAGTACTTC.

The V call is TRBV5-8, the J call TRBJ2-5; the match to TRBD1 covers 10 bases. This CDR3 has 14 amino acids. Germline CDR1 and CDR2: SGHTS and YDEGEE. V was pared by 5 bases and J by 5 bases, with 6 bases of the junction left unmatched. CDR3 region: CASRRDRGRETQYF. For the CDR3, the DNA is TGTGCCAGCAGAAGGGACAGGGGCAGGGAGACCCAGTACTTC.

V and J are TRBV5-1 and TRBJ1-1; a possible D gene is TRBD1 (6 bases). Trimming shortened V by 5 bases and J by 0 bases, and 26 bases separated the two germline ends. The CDR3 contains 19 residues. Germline loops: CDR1 SGHRS, CDR2 YFSETQ. CDR3 region: CASRRGDTKGRIMNTEAFF. CDR3 DNA sequence: TGCGCCAGCAGGAGAGGGGACACCAAAGGGAGAATCATGAACACTGAAGCTTTCTTT.

The chain is built from TRBV5-8 and TRBJ2-1, with 7 bases fitting TRBD1. This CDR3 is 15 amino acids long. Per germline, CDR1 SGHTS and CDR2 YDEGEE. V dropped 0 bases and J dropped 5; count of bases not matched to a gene: 5. The DNA of the CDR3 is TGTGCCAGCAGCTTGGCGCCAGGGGGTAACAATGAGCAGTTCTTC. It codes for CASSLAPGGNNEQFF.

The chain employs TRBV11-2 and TRBJ2-7, with D unclear. CDR3 length: 12 residues. The V and J ends lost 1 base and 3 bases respectively, with 4 bases between them. CDR1 is SGHAT and CDR2 is FQNNGV in the germline V gene. CDR3 coding DNA: TGTGCCAGCAGCTTAGGTAACTACGAGCAGTACTTC. Its translation: CASSLGNYEQYF. Full variable domain (outside the CDR3, taken from reference TRBV11-2 and TRBJ2-7): EAGVAQSPRYKIIEKRQSVAFWCNPISGHATLYWYQQILGQGPKLLIQFQNNGVVDDSQLPKDRFSAERLKGVDSTLKIQPAKLEDSAVYLCASSLGNYEQYFGPGTRLTVT.

This clone was observed once. The chain combines TRBV28 with TRBJ1-5; weak D call: TRBD1 (6 bases). Germline V lookup: CDR1 MDHEN, CDR2 SYDVKM. The CDR3 totals 14 residues. The V end was cut by 7 bases, the J end by 4 bases, with 14 bases between. CDR3 sequence: CASTRGRGNQPQHF. The DNA of the CDR3 is TGTGCCAGCACCAGGGGACGGGGAAATCAGCCCCAGCATTTT.

This chain uses TRBV7-9 with TRBJ1-2; D is perhaps TRBD1 (6 bases). Trimming pared 1 base from V and 3 bases from J, leaving 9 bases between. Germline values: CDR1 SEHNR, CDR2 FQNEAQ (reference sequence). The CDR3 length is 14 residues. CDR3 in amino acids: CASSLVGGDYGYTF. The CDR3 DNA follows: TGTGCCAGCAGCTTAGTAGGGGGTGACTATGGCTACACCTTC.

The chain uses TRBV28 and TRBJ2-6, with D maybe TRBD2 (5 bases). There are 17 residues in the CDR3. V was cut by 5 bases and J by 2 bases, with 16 bases left in between. CDR1 MDHEN and CDR2 SYDVKM come from the germline V gene. In DNA form, the CDR3 reads TGTGCCAGCAGTCCGTACCCCCGGCGGGCTGGGGCCAACGTCCTGACTTTC. This translates into CASSPYPRRAGANVLTF.

This chain uses TRBV18 with TRBJ2-5; D unclear. CDR1 is KGHSH and CDR2 is LQKENI in the germline V gene. CDR3 length equals 15 residues. Trimming removed 0 bases from V and 5 bases from J, with 13 bases in between. Here the CDR3 reads CASSPPQPFRETQYF. The CDR3 DNA sequence: TGTGCCAGCTCACCACCCCAACCGTTCAGGGAGACCCAGTACTTC.

This chain connects TRBV5-6 to TRBJ2-5; weak D call: TRBD1 (5 bases). Trimming left V 4 bases short and J 5 bases short, with 12 bases between. Germline CDR1 SGHDT, CDR2 YYEEEE. The CDR3 extends over 13 amino acids. This CDR3 reads CASSLGAEETQYF. As DNA, the CDR3 is TGTGCCAGCAGCCTAGGGGCGGAGGAGACCCAGTACTTC.

CDR3 in DNA: TGTGCCAGCACTTCAGGACTAGCGGCATACAATGAGCAGTTCTTC. Its protein product is CASTSGLAAYNEQFF. V gene TRBV6-1 combines with J gene TRBJ2-1; 10 bases are shared with TRBD2. With V trimmed by 7 bases and J by 4 bases, 7 bases remained unmatched. The CDR3 extends over 15 amino acids. Germline CDR1 MNHNS, CDR2 SASEGT.

This chain connects TRBV6-6 to TRBJ2-1, with 12 nucleotides matching TRBD2. The germline V gene encodes CDR1 MNHNY and CDR2 SVGAGI (reference sequence). The CDR3 extends over 16 amino acids. Trimming removed 7 bases from V and 10 bases from J; junction bases left unmatched: 14. The CDR3 loop is CASTDPLAGGPGEQFF. The CDR3 DNA reads as TGTGCCAGCACCGACCCCCTAGCGGGAGGGCCGGGGGAGCAGTTCTTC.

This clone was found once. The chain employs TRBV27 and TRBJ2-7, with 7 nucleotides matching TRBD2. Losses at the gene ends were 3 bases for V and 5 bases for J; bases not matched to a gene: 10. Germline loops: CDR1 MNHEY, CDR2 SMNVEV (reference sequence). The CDR3 contains 15 residues. DNA of the CDR3: TGTGCCAGCAGTTTTGGTGGGAGGGCCGCCCACGAGCAGTACTTC. Protein: CASSFGGRAAHEQYF.

This chain links TRBV9 with TRBJ2-7; TRBD1 matches 7 bases. Germline CDR1 and CDR2: SGDLS and YYNGEE. The CDR3 is 14 amino acids. J was trimmed by 1 base and V by 4 bases; bases with no gene match: 5. CDR3 DNA sequence: TGTGCCAGCAGCCCCGGGACAGCTTCCTACGAGCAGTACTTC. This codes for CASSPGTASYEQYF.

The chain is built from TRBV9 and TRBJ1-4, with 7 bases that match TRBD1. Per germline, CDR1 SGDLS and CDR2 YYNGEE. V shed 4 bases and J 5 bases; nucleotides not matched to a gene: 14. This CDR3 is 17 amino acids long. Here the CDR3 DNA reads TGTGCCAGCAGCCGCCTACAGGGGATAACCCCCAATGAAAAACTGTTTTTT. Protein: CASSRLQGITPNEKLFF.

The CDR3 loop is CSVVASLAEAFF. The CDR3 DNA sequence: TGCAGCGTTGTCGCCAGTTTGGCTGAAGCTTTCTTT. The chain joins TRBV29-1 to TRBJ1-1; D is unresolved. Trimming removed 4 bases from V and 6 bases from J, with 12 bases in between. This CDR3 is 12 amino acids long. The germline V gene encodes CDR1 SQVTM and CDR2 ANQGSEA.